This paragraph covers one T cell receptor (beta chain) sequence. The table came from immunoSEQ multiplex PCR; TCRdb's copy has only in-frame clones and leaves some out. The sample records about 84,000 clones, 82% being singletons. Germline assignment: CDR1 MNHNY and CDR2 SVGAGI (reference sequence). CDR3 length equals 14 residues. Trimming cost V 4 bases and J 7 bases, with 14 bases left between them. The entry originates in a study of PD-L1 blockade in urothelial cancer. The TCR sequence derives from a man between 70 and 80 years old with urothelial cancer. Source: PBMCs, taken around atezolizumab (anti-PD-L1) treatment. The J gene is TRBJ1-5, the V gene TRBV6-6; D might be TRBD1 (5 bases). CDR3 protein: CASSFEAGRQPQHF. CDR3 DNA sequence: TGTGCCAGCAGTTTCGAGGCAGGGCGGCAGCCCCAGCATTTT.